A selection of T cell receptor beta chains follows, all from one sample in a study of T cells in localized non-small cell lung cancer. Assay used: immunoSEQ multiplex PCR; TCRdb lists only in-frame clones, some missing. The data show about 77,000 clones, roughly 91% seen once. Here the sequenced sample was peripheral blood, taken before any cancer treatment. The receptors were gathered from a woman aged 40-75 years with stage I squamous cell lung carcinoma. The CDR3 runs from the conserved cysteine through the conserved F or W. The D gene is left open where the match is weak. The listing skips clone size in some rows; elsewhere it reads once, few, many or a size class.

d_gene,j_gene,v_gene,abundance,CDR3nt,CDR3aa
.,TRBJ1-3,TRBV9,.,TGTGCCAGCAACGCTTCTTACTCTGGAAACACCATATATTTT,CASNASYSGNTIYF
TRBD1,TRBJ2-1,TRBV2,.,TGTGCCAGCACTTCGGCGACAGGGGACTCCTACAATGAGCAGTTCTTC,CASTSATGDSYNEQFF
.,TRBJ2-1,TRBV7-3,.,TGTGCCAGCAGCCAGGGTCGGAATGAGCAGTTCTTC,CASSQGRNEQFF
.,TRBJ1-6,TRBV18,.,TGTGCCAGCTCACCGCAGAGCCTCGATAATTCACCCCTCCACTTT,CASSPQSLDNSPLHF
.,TRBJ2-3,TRBV5-1,.,TGCGCCAGCAGCTTCCAGGCCCGGAGCACAGATACGCAGTATTTT,CASSFQARSTDTQYF
TRBD2,TRBJ2-1,TRBV27,.,TGTGCCAGCACCCTCGGGGGGGTCCGGTTCTTC,CASTLGGVRFF
TRBD2,TRBJ2-3,TRBV10-3,.,TGTGCCATCAGTTCACCCACAGCGGGGGGGGGCACAGATACGCAGTATTTT,CAISSPTAGGGTDTQYF
.,TRBJ1-1,TRBV9,.,TGTGCCAGCAGCATAACACTGAACACTGAAGCTTTCTTT,CASSITLNTEAFF
.,TRBJ1-4,TRBV6-5,few,TGTGCCATCAGTGAGGGCCCAGGGCAGGGCTATTTTTTT,CAISEGPGQGYFF
TRBD1,TRBJ1-1,TRBV18,.,TGTGCCAGCTCCACGGGACAGGGAGGGACTGAAGCTTTCTTT,CASSTGQGGTEAFF
TRBD1,TRBJ1-4,TRBV6-6,once,TGTGCCAGCAGTTACCAGACAGGGGCTAATGAAAAACTGTTTTTT,CASSYQTGANEKLFF
.,TRBJ2-1,TRBV15,.,TGTGCCACCAGCAGAGATTTCCGCAATGAGCAGTTCTTC,CATSRDFRNEQFF
TRBD1,TRBJ1-2,TRBV5-6,.,TGTGCCAGCAGCGTTACCGGGACAGGGTATGGCTACACCTTC,CASSVTGTGYGYTF
.,TRBJ2-2,TRBV9,.,TGTGCCAGCACCATACAGGGACCGAACACCGGGGAGCTGTTTTTT,CASTIQGPNTGELFF
.,TRBJ1-4,TRBV19,.,TGTGCCAGTAACCGGAGTGGCGGAAAACTGTTTTTT,CASNRSGGKLFF
.,TRBJ1-5,TRBV4-1,.,TGCGCCAGCAGCCAAGAGATCCTGTGGACCCAGCATTTT,CASSQEILWTQHF
.,TRBJ1-6,TRBV30,.,TGTGCCTGGAGCGAACAGCTCGATTCACCCCTCCACTTT,CAWSEQLDSPLHF
.,TRBJ1-2,TRBV30,.,TGTGCCTGGAGTGGGCGGTATGGCTACACCTTC,CAWSGRYGYTF
TRBD1,TRBJ2-3,TRBV19,.,TGTGCCAGTAGATCTCCGGGACAGGGGGCTGAAGATACGCAGTATTTT,CASRSPGQGAEDTQYF
.,TRBJ2-7,TRBV6-1,few,TGTGCCAGCAGTGATTACGGCAGGGTCATATCCTACGAGCAGTACTTC,CASSDYGRVISYEQYF
TRBD1,TRBJ2-7,TRBV27,.,TGTGCCAGCAGTTTCACAGGGGGAAACGAGCAGTACTTC,CASSFTGGNEQYF